This T cell receptor (beta chain) was captured by sequencing in a study of T cells in Graves' hyperthyroidism and ophthalmopathy. The TCR beta CDR3 regions underwent amplification using RNA transcripts as the source. The primer set for the first-round RT-PCR of the TCR CDR3 was HTBI. TCRdb re-called the multiplex PCR reads through MiXCR, storing one row per CDR3 protein. The data show a few hundred thousand distinct CDR3 sequences, roughly 15% seen once. Germline loops: CDR1 KGHSH, CDR2 LQKENI. The CDR3 consists of 14 residues. V lost 3 bases, J lost 8 bases, and 14 bases lay in between. This clonotype was seen at least ten times.

The clonotype comes from a woman aged 60-70 years with Graves' ophthalmopathy. Specimen: blood. This chain connects TRBV18 to TRBJ1-3; D is unclear. The CDR3 region is CASSPLDRTDTIYF. The CDR3 coding sequence is TGTGCCAGCTCACCTCTTGACCGCACGGACACCATATATTTT.